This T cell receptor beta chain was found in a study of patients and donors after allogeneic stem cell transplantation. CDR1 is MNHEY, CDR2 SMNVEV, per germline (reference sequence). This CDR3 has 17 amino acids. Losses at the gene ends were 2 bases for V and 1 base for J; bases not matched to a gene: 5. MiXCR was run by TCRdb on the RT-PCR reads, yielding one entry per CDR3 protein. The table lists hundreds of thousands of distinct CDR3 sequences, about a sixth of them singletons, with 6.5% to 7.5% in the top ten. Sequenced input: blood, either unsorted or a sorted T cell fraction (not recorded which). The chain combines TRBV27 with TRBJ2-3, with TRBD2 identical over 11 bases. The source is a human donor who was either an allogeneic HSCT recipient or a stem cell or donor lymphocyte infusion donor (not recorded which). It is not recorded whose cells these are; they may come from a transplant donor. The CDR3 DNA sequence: TGTGCCAGCAGTTTACTCACGACTAGCGGGGGCACAGATACGCAGTATTTT. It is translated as CASSLLTTSGGTDTQYF.